The present T cell receptor (beta chain) was sequenced within a study of blood T cell repertoires in COVID-19. The wider study: Samples came from the United States, Italy and Spain, spanning acute and convalescent COVID-19. Sample material is recorded as cDNA or gDNA derived from T cells, B-cell-depleted T cells, or PBMCs.

The study drew participants aged about 18 to 95 years from approximately 23 US areas. After removal of 8 bases from V and 4 bases from J, the junction contained 5 bases not matched to a gene. CDR3 length equals 13 residues. From germline, CDR1 is SGHRS and CDR2 YFSETQ. Assay: immunoSEQ multiplex PCR; the TCRdb copy retains only in-frame clones and omits some. The sample comprises almost 250,000 clones, more than 85% of which are singletons, and over 4% rests with the top ten. The clonotype originates from a woman aged 25 to 39 who had recovered from COVID-19. Specimen: PBMCs or T cells enriched from blood (not recorded which). The chain employs TRBV5-1 and TRBJ2-3; 9 nucleotides match TRBD2. CDR3 amino acids: CASGGRGPDTQYF. The CDR3 DNA is TGCGCCAGTGGCGGGAGGGGGCCAGATACGCAGTATTTT.